Shown below are 2 T cell receptor beta chains from a single sample sequenced in a study of CD8+ T cells in alopecia areata. Regarding treatment: oral pan-JAK inhibitor, 5-10 mg twice daily. Reverse transcribed after extraction, RNA yielded cDNA as the sequencing template. Clones were sequenced by immunoSEQ multiplex PCR, and TCRdb holds only the in-frame ones, with some missing. The table records approximately 100,000 clones, 60% of them present only once. The sample in question was CD8+ T cells sorted from blood, obtained at approximately week 55, from a patient treated with tofacitinib. The receptors were sampled from a human donor with alopecia areata.

In this sample, this clone turned up once. The chain is built from TRBV7-9 and TRBJ2-7; D is possibly TRBD2 (5 bases). Trimming cost V 5 bases and J 7 bases, with 9 bases left between them. The CDR3 contains 11 residues. Germline CDR1 SEHNR, CDR2 FQNEAQ (reference sequence). This CDR3 is CASSHEGEQYF. CDR3 DNA sequence: TGTGCCAGCAGCCACGAGGGTGAGCAGTACTTC. Full variable domain (rest looked up from reference TRBV7-9 and TRBJ2-7): DTGVSQNPRHKITKRGQNVTFRCDPISEHNRLYWYRQTLGQGPEFLTYFQNEAQLEKSRLLSDRFSAERPKGSFSTLEIQRTEQGDSAMYLCASSHEGEQYFGPGTRLTVT.

This chain connects TRBV29-1 to TRBJ2-7, with a tentative D call TRBD2 (5 bases). Germline V gene data show CDR1 as SQVTM and CDR2 as ANQGSEA. This CDR3 is built from 14 residues. Trimming shortened V by 6 bases and J by 0 bases, and 15 bases separated the two germline ends. DNA of the CDR3: TGCAGCGTGACCGGGATTCGCAGCTCCTACGAGCAGTACTTC. This translates into CSVTGIRSSYEQYF.